This note documents a single T cell receptor (beta chain) sequence. The sample originates from a study of long-term antiretroviral therapy in people with HIV. At the survey level, the v3.0 immunoSEQ assay was run. The data were produced by immunoSEQ multiplex PCR, yet TCRdb's version contains in-frame clones alone and is incomplete. The data contain roughly 23,000 clones, approximately 84% of them singletons. Sequenced material: unsorted PBMCs, taken 1.8 years before starting antiretroviral therapy. The clonotype originates from a woman in her twenties or thirties with HIV.

CDR3 sequence reads: CASSLTSGDTDTQYF. The CDR3 DNA sequence: TGTGCCAGCAGCTTGACTAGCGGGGACACAGATACGCAGTATTTT. The chain recombines TRBV7-2 with TRBJ2-3; 11 bases are shared with TRBD2. The V and J ends lost 3 bases and 2 bases, in that order; junction bases with no gene match: 1. Per germline, CDR1 SGHTA and CDR2 FQGNSA. The CDR3 is 15 residues long.